Here is one TCR beta chain with its context. TCRdb re-called the 5' RACE reads; one entry per CDR3 protein, DNA not given. In total, the table holds 420,000 or so distinct CDR3 sequences. The CDR3 runs to 12 residues. The germline V gene has CDR1 SGHVS and CDR2 FNYEAQ. The sample belongs to a study of monozygotic twins with inflammatory bowel disease. Sequences were obtained from blood. This chain links TRBV7-6 with TRBJ2-1. This clonotype originated in a human donor with ulcerative colitis or Crohn's disease, or a healthy co-twin of an affected twin (not recorded which). The CDR3 protein is CASSLAKDEQFF.